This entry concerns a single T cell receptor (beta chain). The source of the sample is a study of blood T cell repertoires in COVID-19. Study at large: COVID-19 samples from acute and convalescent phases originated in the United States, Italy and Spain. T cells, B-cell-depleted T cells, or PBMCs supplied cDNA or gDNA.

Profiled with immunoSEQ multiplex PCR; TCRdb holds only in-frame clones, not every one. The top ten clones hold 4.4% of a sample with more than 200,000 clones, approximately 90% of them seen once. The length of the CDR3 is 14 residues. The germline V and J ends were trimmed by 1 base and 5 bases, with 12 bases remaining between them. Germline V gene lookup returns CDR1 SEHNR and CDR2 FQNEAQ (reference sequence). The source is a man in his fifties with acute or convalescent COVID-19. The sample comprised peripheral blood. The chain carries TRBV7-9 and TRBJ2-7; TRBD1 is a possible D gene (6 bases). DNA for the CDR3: TGTGCCAGCAGCTTAGGTCAGGGGAGCGACGAGCAGTACTTC. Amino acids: CASSLGQGSDEQYF. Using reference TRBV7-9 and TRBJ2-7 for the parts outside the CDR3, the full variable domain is DTGVSQNPRHKITKRGQNVTFRCDPISEHNRLYWYRQTLGQGPEFLTYFQNEAQLEKSRLLSDRFSAERPKGSFSTLEIQRTEQGDSAMYLCASSLGQGSDEQYFGPGTRLTVT.